The table lists the clone carrying this TCR beta chain with a few counts. CDR1 and CDR2 from the germline V gene are LNHNV and YYDKDF (reference sequence). CDR3 length equals 16 residues. V was clipped by 0 bases and J by 4 bases, with 13 bases between them. This entry is derived from a study of blood T cells in healthy people across ages. Overall study: Template switching picked up about one barcoded beta molecule for each two T cells.

Using a J-beta primer mix together with a sample-barcoded 5' primer, a second PCR was run for about 6 to 11 cycles. TCRdb called the 5' RACE reads again in MiXCR, with one record for every CDR3 protein. The table has hundreds of thousands of distinct CDR3 sequences, under 65% seen once. The sequence was collected from a man aged 55 to 69 in good health. This rearrangement joins TRBV15 to TRBJ2-1, with a weak D call TRBD2 (7 bases). Source material: blood. The CDR3 DNA reads as TGTGCCACCAGCAGAGATGGGGGGGCCTTGTACAATGAGCAGTTCTTC. Its protein product is CATSRDGGALYNEQFF.